This TCR beta chain was identified during a study of blood T cell repertoires in COVID-19. Looking at the study overall: PBMCs, B-cell-depleted T cells, or T cells were the source of the cDNA or gDNA that made up the material.

Produced via immunoSEQ multiplex PCR; TCRdb's table is partial and in-frame only. This sample has under 200,000 clones, with roughly 86% found just once. The receptor's source is a woman older than 75 in a cohort sampled during active or convalescent COVID-19. Sequencing used peripheral blood.

CDR3 sequence (DNA): TGCGCCAGCAGCGACAGGTATTTCACAGATACGCAGTATTTT. Protein product: CASSDRYFTDTQYF. The chain couples TRBV5-1 to TRBJ2-3; maybe TRBD1 (6 bases). Between the trimmed V and J ends, which lost 4 bases and 2 bases, there was a span of 11 bases. This CDR3 has 14 amino acids. In germline, CDR1 is SGHRS, CDR2 YFSETQ.